This record concerns one T cell receptor (beta chain) sequence. It may be a read error: a sequence one base away is much more abundant. Co-extracted RNA and DNA came from approximately 20-30 mg of unsorted bulk tissue. The CDR3 totals 13 residues. The germline CDR1 and CDR2 sequences are SGDLS and YYNGEE. These data come from a study of tumor-infiltrating lymphocytes in primary liver carcinoma. Study details: Staging of the tumors gave T1-T3 N0M0, with widths of 4.2 to 10 cm.

A constant-region primer primed TCR beta cDNA synthesis from 400 to 600 ng of total RNA. Three nested multiplex PCR rounds, a slightly modified ARM-PCR, produced the libraries for TCR beta. For roughly 11 cycles apiece, the opening two PCR rounds ran with TRBV1-TRBV30 forward primers and a C-beta reverse primer. TCRdb used MiXCR to reprocess the multiplex PCR reads, holding one entry per CDR3 protein. The sample contains about 59,000 distinct CDR3 sequences, about two thirds of which appear only once. The sample consisted of liver tumor tissue from sampling region 2. Regarding subset: tumor region T2, inferior pole. This TCR derives from a middle-aged man with primary liver carcinoma and hepatitis B virus infection. This sequence joins TRBV9 and TRBJ1-1; D call uncertain. The CDR3 sequence is CVSSRGDGTEAFF. The DNA of the CDR3 is TGTGTCAGCAGCCGGGGTGACGGAACTGAAGCTTTCTTT.